This TCR beta chain derives from a study of blood T cells in healthy people across ages. The germline V gene encodes CDR1 MNHEY and CDR2 SVGEGT. The CDR3 has 13 residues. V lost 8 bases and J lost 5, with 10 bases in between. Sample-barcoded 5' priming and a J-beta primer mix drove a second PCR of about 7 to 11 cycles. Each CDR3 protein gets one entry after TCRdb re-called the 5' RACE reads with MiXCR. Among under 1,000,000 distinct CDR3 sequences, approximately 35% were seen once, and the ten largest hold 10% to 15%. The chain employs TRBV6-2 or TRBV6-3 and TRBJ1-6; D might be TRBD1 (5 bases). The sequenced material came from blood. The origin of this receptor is a man aged 18 to 30 in good health. In DNA, the CDR3 is TGTGCCAGCCGAGGGACGAATAATTCACCCCTCCACTTT. Residues: CASRGTNNSPLHF.